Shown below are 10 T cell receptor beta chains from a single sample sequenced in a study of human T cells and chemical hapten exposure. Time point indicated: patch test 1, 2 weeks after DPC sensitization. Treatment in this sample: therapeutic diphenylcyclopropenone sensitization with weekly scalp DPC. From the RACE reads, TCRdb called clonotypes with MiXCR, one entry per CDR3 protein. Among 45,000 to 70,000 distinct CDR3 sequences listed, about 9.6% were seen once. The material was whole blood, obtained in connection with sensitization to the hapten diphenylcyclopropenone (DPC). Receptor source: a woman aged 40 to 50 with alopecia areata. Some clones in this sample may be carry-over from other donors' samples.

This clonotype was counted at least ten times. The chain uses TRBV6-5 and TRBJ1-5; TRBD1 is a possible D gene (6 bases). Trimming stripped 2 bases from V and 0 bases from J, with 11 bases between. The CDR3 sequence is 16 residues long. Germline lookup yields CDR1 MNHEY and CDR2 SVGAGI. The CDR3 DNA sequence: TGTGCCAGCAGTTACACAGGGTCGGGTAGCAATCAGCCCCAGCATTTT. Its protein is CASSYTGSGSNQPQHF.

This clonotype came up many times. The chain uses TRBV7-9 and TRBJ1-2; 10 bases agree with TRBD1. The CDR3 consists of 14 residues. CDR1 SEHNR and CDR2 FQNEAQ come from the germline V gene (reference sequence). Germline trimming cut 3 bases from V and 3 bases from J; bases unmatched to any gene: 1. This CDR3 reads CASSFGQGDYGYTF. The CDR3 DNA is TGTGCCAGCAGCTTTGGACAGGGGGACTATGGCTACACCTTC.

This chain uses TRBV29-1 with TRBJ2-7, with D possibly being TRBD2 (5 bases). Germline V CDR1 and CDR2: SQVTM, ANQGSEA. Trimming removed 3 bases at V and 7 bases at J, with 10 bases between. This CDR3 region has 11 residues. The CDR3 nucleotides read TGCAGCGTTGATGAGGGCATGGAGCAGTACTTC. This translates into CSVDEGMEQYF.

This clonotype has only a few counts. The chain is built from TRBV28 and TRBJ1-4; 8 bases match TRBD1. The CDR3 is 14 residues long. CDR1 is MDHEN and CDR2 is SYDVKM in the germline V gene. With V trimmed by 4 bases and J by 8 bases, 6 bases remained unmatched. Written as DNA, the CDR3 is TGTGCCAGCAGTTCTCAGGGGGCAAGGGAAAAACTGTTTTTT. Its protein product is CASSSQGAREKLFF.

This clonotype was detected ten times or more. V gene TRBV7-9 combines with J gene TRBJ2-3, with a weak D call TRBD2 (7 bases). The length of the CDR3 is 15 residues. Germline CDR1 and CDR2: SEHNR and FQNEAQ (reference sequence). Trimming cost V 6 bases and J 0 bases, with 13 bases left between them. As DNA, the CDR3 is TGTGCCAGCAGTTCGGGGGGCAAGAGCACAGATACGCAGTATTTT. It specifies CASSSGGKSTDTQYF.

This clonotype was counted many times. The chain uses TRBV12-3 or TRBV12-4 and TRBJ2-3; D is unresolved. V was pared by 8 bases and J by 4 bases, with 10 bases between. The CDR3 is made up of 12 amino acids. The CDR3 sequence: CASGLGPDTQYF. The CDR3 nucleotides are TGTGCCAGCGGGTTGGGCCCAGATACGCAGTATTTT.

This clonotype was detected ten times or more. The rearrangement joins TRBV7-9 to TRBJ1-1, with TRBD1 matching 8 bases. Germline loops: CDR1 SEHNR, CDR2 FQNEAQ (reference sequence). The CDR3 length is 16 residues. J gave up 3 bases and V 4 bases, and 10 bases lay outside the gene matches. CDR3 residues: CASSSGQAKAYTEAFF. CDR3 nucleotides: TGTGCCAGCAGCTCGGGACAGGCAAAGGCTTACACTGAAGCTTTCTTT.

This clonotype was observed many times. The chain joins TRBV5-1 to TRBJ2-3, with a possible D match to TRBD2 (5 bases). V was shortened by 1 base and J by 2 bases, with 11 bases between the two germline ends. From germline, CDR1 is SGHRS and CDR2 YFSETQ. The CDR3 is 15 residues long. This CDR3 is CASSLRGEPTDTQYF. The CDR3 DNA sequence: TGCGCCAGCAGCTTGCGGGGAGAACCCACAGATACGCAGTATTTT.

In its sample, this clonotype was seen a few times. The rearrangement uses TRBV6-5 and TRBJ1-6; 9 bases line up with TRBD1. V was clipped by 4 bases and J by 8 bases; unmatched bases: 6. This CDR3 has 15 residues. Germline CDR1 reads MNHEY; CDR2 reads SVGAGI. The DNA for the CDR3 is TGTGCCAGCAGTTTAAGGACAGGGGCATATTCACCCCTCCACTTT. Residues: CASSLRTGAYSPLHF.

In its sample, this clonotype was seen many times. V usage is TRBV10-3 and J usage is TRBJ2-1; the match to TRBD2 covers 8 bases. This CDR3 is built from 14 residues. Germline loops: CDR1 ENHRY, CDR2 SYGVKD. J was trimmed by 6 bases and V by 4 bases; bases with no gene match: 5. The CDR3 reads CAISASAGVNEQFF. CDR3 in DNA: TGTGCCATCAGTGCGTCAGCGGGGGTCAATGAGCAGTTCTTC.